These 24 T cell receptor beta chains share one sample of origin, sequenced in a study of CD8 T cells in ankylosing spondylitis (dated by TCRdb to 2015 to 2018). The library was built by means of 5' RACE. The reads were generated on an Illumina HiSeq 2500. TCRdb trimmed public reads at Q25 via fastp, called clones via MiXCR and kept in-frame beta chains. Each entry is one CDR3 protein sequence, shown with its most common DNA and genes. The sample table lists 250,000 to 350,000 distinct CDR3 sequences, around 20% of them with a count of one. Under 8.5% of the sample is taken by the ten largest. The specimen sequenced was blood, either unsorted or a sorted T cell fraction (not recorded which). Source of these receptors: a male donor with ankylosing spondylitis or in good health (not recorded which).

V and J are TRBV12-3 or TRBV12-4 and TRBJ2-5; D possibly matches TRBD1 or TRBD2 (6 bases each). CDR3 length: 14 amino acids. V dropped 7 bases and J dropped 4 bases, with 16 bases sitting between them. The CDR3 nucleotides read TGTGCCAGCACAGTGGCCTCGGGGGCAGAGACCCAGTACTTC. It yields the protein CASTVASGAETQYF.

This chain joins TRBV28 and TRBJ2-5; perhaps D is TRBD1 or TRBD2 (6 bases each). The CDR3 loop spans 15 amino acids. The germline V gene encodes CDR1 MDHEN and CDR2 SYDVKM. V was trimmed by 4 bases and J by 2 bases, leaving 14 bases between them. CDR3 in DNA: TGTGCCAGCAGTTCCCCTAGGGGGGTACAAGAGACCCAGTACTTC. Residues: CASSSPRGVQETQYF. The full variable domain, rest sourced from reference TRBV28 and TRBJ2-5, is DVKVTQSSRYLVKRTGEKVFLECVQDMDHENMFWYRQDPGLGLRLIYFSYDVKMKEKGDIPEGYSVSREKKERFSLILESASTNQTSMYLCASSSPRGVQETQYFGPGTRLLVL.

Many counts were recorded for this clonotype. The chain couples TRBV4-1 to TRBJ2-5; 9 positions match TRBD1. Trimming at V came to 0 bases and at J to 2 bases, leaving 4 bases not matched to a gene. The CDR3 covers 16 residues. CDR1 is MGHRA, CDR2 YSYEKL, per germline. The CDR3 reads CASSQDGTGIQETQYF. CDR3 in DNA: TGCGCCAGCAGCCAAGACGGGACAGGGATACAAGAGACCCAGTACTTC.

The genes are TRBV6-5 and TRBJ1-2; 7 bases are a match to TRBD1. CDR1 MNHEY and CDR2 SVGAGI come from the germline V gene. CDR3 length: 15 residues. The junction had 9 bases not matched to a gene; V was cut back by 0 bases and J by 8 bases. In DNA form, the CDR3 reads TGTGCCAGCAGTTACTCGGGAGGGGGCACGGGGGGCTACACCTTC. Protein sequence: CASSYSGGGTGGYTF.

CDR3: CAISGTNSGANVLTF. As DNA, the CDR3 is TGTGCCATCAGCGGGACAAACTCTGGGGCCAACGTCCTGACTTTC. The V call is TRBV10-3, the J call TRBJ2-6; TRBD1 might be the D (6 bases). Germline CDR1 is ENHRY and CDR2 is SYGVKD. CDR3 size: 15 residues. The ends were cut back, 6 bases at V and 0 bases at J, with 9 bases in the middle.

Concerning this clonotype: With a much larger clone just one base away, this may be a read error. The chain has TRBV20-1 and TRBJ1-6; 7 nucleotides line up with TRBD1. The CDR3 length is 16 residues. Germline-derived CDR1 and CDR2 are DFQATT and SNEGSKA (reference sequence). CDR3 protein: CGAELLGGAANSPLHF. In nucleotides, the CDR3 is TGCGGTGCTGAGTTGTTAGGGGGCGCGGCAAATTCACCCCTCCACTTT.

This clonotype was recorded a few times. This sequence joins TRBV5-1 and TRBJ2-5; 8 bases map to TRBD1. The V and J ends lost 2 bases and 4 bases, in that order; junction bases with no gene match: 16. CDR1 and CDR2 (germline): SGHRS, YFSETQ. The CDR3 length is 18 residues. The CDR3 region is CASSLPGGMSATPETQYF. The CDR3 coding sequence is TGCGCCAGCAGCTTACCAGGGGGCATGAGCGCAACACCAGAGACCCAGTACTTC.

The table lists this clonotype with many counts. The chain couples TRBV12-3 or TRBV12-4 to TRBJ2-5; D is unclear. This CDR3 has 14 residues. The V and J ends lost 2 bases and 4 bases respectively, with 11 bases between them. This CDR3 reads CASSLWQLIETQYF. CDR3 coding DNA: TGTGCCAGCAGTTTATGGCAGCTAATAGAGACCCAGTACTTC.

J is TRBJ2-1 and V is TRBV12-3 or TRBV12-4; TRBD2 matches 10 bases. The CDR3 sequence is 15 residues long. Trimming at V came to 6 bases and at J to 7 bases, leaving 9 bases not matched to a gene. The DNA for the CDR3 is TGTGCCAGCAGCCATCTAGCGGGGGTCCGGAATGAGCAGTTCTTC. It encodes CASSHLAGVRNEQFF.

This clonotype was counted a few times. CDR3 protein: CASRELAGGPHEQFF. CDR3 sequence (DNA): TGTGCCAGCAGAGAACTAGCGGGAGGGCCCCATGAGCAGTTCTTC. V and J are TRBV2 and TRBJ2-1; TRBD2 aligns across 13 bases. Germline loops: CDR1 SNHLY, CDR2 FYNNEI. The V segment lost 6 bases and the J segment 8 bases; nucleotides outside the gene matches: 7. This CDR3 comprises 15 residues.

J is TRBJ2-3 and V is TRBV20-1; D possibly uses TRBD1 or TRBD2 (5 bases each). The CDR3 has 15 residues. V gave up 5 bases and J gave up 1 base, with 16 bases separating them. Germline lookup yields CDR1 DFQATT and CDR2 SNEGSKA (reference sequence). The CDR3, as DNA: TGCAGTGCTTCCCTACGACTGGGGGGCACAGATACGCAGTATTTT. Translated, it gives CSASLRLGGTDTQYF.

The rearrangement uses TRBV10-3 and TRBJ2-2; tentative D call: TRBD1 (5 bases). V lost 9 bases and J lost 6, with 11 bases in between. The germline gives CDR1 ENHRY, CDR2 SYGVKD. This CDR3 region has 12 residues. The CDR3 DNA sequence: TGTGCCATAGGGGCGGAGCCCGGGGAGCTGTTTTTT. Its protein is CAIGAEPGELFF.

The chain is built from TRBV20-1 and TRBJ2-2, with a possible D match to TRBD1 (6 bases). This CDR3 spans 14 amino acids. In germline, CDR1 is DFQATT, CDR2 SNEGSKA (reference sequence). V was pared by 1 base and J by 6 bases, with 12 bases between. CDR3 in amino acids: CSARVPKGAGELFF. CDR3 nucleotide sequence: TGCAGTGCTAGAGTCCCCAAGGGGGCCGGGGAGCTGTTTTTT.

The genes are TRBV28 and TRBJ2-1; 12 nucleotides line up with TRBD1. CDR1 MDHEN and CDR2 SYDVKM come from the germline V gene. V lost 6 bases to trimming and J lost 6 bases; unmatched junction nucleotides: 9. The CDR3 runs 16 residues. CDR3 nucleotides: TGTGCCAGCAGCGCCCCCGGGACAGGGGGCTTCAATGAGCAGTTCTTC. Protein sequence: CASSAPGTGGFNEQFF. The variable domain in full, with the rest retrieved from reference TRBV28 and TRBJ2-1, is DVKVTQSSRYLVKRTGEKVFLECVQDMDHENMFWYRQDPGLGLRLIYFSYDVKMKEKGDIPEGYSVSREKKERFSLILESASTNQTSMYLCASSAPGTGGFNEQFFGPGTRLTVL.

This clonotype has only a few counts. The DNA of the CDR3 is TGCGCCAGCAGAGACGGACGGAGCACTGCTAGCACAGATACGCAGTATTTT. Residues: CASRDGRSTASTDTQYF. J is TRBJ2-3 and V is TRBV5-1; D is undetermined. V lost 5 bases and J lost 0, with 19 bases in between. From germline, CDR1 is SGHRS and CDR2 YFSETQ. The CDR3 runs to 17 residues.

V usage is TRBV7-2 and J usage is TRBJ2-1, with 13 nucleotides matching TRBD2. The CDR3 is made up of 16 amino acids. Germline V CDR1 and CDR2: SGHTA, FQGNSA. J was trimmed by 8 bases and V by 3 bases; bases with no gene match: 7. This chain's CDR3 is CASSLAGTSGTHEQFF. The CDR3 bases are TGTGCCAGCAGCTTGGCCGGGACTAGCGGGACGCATGAGCAGTTCTTC.

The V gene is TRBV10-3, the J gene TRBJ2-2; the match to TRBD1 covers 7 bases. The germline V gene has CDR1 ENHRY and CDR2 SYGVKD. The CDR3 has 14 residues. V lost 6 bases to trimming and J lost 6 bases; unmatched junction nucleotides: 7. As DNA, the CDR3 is TGTGCCATCAGAAGACAGGGAAGTGCCGGGGAGCTGTTTTTT. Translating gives CAIRRQGSAGELFF.

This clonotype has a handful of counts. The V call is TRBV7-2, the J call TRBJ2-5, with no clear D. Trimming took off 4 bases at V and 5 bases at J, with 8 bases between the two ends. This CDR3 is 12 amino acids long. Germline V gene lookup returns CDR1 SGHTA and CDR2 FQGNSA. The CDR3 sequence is CASSSPPETQYF. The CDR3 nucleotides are TGTGCCAGCAGCTCCCCGCCCGAGACCCAGTACTTC.

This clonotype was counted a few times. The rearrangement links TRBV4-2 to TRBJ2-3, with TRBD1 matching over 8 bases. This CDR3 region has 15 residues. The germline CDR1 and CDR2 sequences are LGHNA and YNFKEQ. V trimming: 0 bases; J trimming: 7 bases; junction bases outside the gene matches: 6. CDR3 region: CASSQDPGGWNTQYF. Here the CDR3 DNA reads TGTGCCAGCAGCCAAGACCCAGGGGGCTGGAATACGCAGTATTTT.

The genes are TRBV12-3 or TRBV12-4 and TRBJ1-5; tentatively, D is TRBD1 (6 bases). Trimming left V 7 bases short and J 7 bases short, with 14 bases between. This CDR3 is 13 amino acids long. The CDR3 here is CASKEGVNQPQHF. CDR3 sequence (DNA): TGTGCCAGCAAAGAGGGGGTAAACCAGCCCCAGCATTTT.

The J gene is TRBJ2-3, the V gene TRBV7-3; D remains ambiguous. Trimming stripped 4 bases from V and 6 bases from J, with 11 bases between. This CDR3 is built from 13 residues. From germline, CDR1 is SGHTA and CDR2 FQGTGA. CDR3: CASSSIRSDTQYF. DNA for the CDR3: TGTGCCAGCAGCTCCATCCGATCCGATACGCAGTATTTT.

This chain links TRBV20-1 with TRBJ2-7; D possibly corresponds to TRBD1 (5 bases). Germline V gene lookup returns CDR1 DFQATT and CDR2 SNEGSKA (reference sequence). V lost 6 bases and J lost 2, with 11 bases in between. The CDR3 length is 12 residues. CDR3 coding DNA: TGCAGTGCCGGCCGGACAACCTACGAGCAGTACGTC. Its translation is CSAGRTTYEQYV.

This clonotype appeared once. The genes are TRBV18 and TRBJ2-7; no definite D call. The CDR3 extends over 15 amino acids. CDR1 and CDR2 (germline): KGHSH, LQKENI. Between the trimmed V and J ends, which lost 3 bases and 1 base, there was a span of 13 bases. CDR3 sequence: CASSPAGYSSYEQYV. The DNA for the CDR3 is TGTGCCAGCTCACCGGCAGGCTACAGTTCCTACGAGCAGTACGTC.

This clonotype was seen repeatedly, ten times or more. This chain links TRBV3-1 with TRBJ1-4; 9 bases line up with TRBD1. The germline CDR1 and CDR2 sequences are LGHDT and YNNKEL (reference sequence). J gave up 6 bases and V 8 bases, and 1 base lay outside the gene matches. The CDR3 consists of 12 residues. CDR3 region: CASGTGHEKLFF. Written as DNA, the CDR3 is TGTGCCAGCGGGACAGGGCATGAAAAACTGTTTTTT.